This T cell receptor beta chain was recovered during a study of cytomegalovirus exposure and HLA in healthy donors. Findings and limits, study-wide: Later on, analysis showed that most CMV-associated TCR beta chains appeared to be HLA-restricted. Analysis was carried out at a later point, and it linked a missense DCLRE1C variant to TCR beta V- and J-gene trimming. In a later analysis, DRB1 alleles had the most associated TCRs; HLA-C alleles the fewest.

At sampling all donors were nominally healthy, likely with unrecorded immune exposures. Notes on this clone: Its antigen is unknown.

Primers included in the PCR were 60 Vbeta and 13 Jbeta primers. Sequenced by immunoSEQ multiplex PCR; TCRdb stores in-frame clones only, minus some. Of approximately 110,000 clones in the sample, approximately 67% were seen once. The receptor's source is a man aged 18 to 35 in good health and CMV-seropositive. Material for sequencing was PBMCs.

The CDR3 DNA reads TGTGCCAGCAGCTTGATCGGGGACAGGGAATGGGATACTGAAGCTTTCTTT. Protein: CASSLIGDREWDTEAFF. The chain joins TRBV5-6 to TRBJ1-1; 9 bases agree with TRBD1. The CDR3 is 17 residues long. CDR1 and CDR2 from the germline V gene are SGHDT and YYEEEE. The V gene end was trimmed by 1 base and the J gene end by 5 bases; junction bases not matched to a gene: 12.